One T cell receptor (beta chain) is described in this entry. The same CDR3 is also encoded by other DNA sequences in this sample. The sample comes from a study of T cell changes during pregnancy in multiple sclerosis. Repertoires were generated with immunoSEQ multiplex PCR, while TCRdb's copy carries only in-frame clones and drops some. The repertoire holds more than 35,000 clones, with approximately 90% as singletons. With V trimmed by 1 base and J by 0 bases, 0 bases remained unmatched. CDR3 size: 15 residues. CDR1 is MGHRA, CDR2 YSYEKL, per germline. The chain joins TRBV4-1 to TRBJ2-7; 10 bases are a match to TRBD1. The sequence derives from a female donor in good health, enrolled as a control in a pregnancy study. The source was CD8+ T cells from peripheral blood mononuclear cells, collected after pregnancy. CDR3 in DNA: TGCGCCAGCAGCCAAGGGGACAGGGGCTCCTACGAGCAGTACTTC. It translates to CASSQGDRGSYEQYF.